A selection of T cell receptor beta chains follows, all from one sample in a study of blood T cell repertoires in COVID-19. The method was immunoSEQ multiplex PCR; TCRdb's version includes in-frame clones alone and lacks a portion of them. The sample carries 220,000 or so clones, around 87% recorded once. The source material was peripheral blood. All receptors come from a woman aged 45-60 years with COVID-19, enrolled during active disease. Each CDR3 is given with its conserved first and last residue. D genes are given only for firm matches. The size of a clone is reported for some rows only, either as once, few or many, or as a class for expanded clones.

j_gene: TRBJ2-6; d_gene: TRBD2; abundance: NA; len: 17; v_gene: TRBV11-2; CDR3nt: TGTGCCAGCAGCTATGGACTAGCGGGGGCTGGGGCCAACGTCCTGACTTTC; CDR3aa: CASSYGLAGAGANVLTF
j_gene: TRBJ2-7; d_gene: NA; abundance: NA; len: 14; v_gene: TRBV5-1; CDR3nt: TGCGCCAGCAGCTTGGGGGGCCCGACCTACGAGCAGTACTTC; CDR3aa: CASSLGGPTYEQYF
j_gene: TRBJ1-2; d_gene: NA; abundance: once; len: 12; v_gene: TRBV15; CDR3nt: TGTGCCACCAGCAGAGGAGGAAGTGGCTACACCTTC; CDR3aa: CATSRGGSGYTF
j_gene: TRBJ2-5; d_gene: NA; abundance: NA; len: 13; v_gene: TRBV5-1; CDR3nt: TGCGCCAGCAGCTTGAGGACACAAGAGACCCAGTACTTC; CDR3aa: CASSLRTQETQYF
j_gene: TRBJ1-3; d_gene: NA; abundance: NA; len: 16; v_gene: TRBV7-9; CDR3nt: TGTGCCAGCAGCTTTACGGCGGGGAGCTCTGGAAACACCATATATTTT; CDR3aa: CASSFTAGSSGNTIYF
j_gene: TRBJ1-4; d_gene: NA; abundance: NA; len: 14; v_gene: TRBV19; CDR3nt: TGTGCCAGTAGTAGGGGTCTGCCGGGAGAAAAACTGTTTTTT; CDR3aa: CASSRGLPGEKLFF
j_gene: TRBJ2-2; d_gene: TRBD1; abundance: many; len: 18; v_gene: TRBV5-5; CDR3nt: TGTGCCAGCAGCTTGGGAACCGGGACAGGGTACTACACCGGGGAGCTGTTTTTT; CDR3aa: CASSLGTGTGYYTGELFF
j_gene: TRBJ2-2; d_gene: NA; abundance: few; len: 15; v_gene: TRBV19; CDR3nt: TGTGCCAGTAGTACTGACAGAGTGGGCACCGGGGAGCTGTTTTTT; CDR3aa: CASSTDRVGTGELFF
j_gene: TRBJ2-2; d_gene: TRBD1; abundance: NA; len: 17; v_gene: TRBV7-9; CDR3nt: TGTGCCAGCAGCTTAGGTCCTTGGACAGGGGGTACCGGGGAGCTGTTTTTT; CDR3aa: CASSLGPWTGGTGELFF
j_gene: TRBJ1-2; d_gene: TRBD1; abundance: NA; len: 13; v_gene: TRBV11-2; CDR3nt: TGTGCCAGCAGCTTGGGACAGGAGAGAAGCTACACCTTC; CDR3aa: CASSLGQERSYTF
j_gene: TRBJ1-5; d_gene: TRBD1; abundance: NA; len: 14; v_gene: TRBV24-1; CDR3nt: TGTGCCACCAGTGCAGGACAGGGGAATCAGCCCCAGCATTTT; CDR3aa: CATSAGQGNQPQHF
j_gene: TRBJ1-5; d_gene: NA; abundance: NA; len: 12; v_gene: TRBV27; CDR3nt: TGTGCCAGCAGACAGGGCAATCAGCCCCAGCATTTT; CDR3aa: CASRQGNQPQHF
j_gene: TRBJ1-5; d_gene: NA; abundance: NA; len: 17; v_gene: TRBV3-1/TRBV3-2; CDR3nt: TGTGCCAGCAGCCAAGGGGGAAAAACAGGGTCCAATCAGCCCCAGCATTTT; CDR3aa: CASSQGGKTGSNQPQHF
j_gene: TRBJ2-7; d_gene: NA; abundance: NA; len: 11; v_gene: TRBV7-2; CDR3nt: TGTGCCAGCAGCTCCAACTACGAGCAGTACTTC; CDR3aa: CASSSNYEQYF
j_gene: TRBJ2-3; d_gene: TRBD2; abundance: NA; len: 16; v_gene: TRBV11-2; CDR3nt: TGTGCCAGCAGCCTGGGACTAGCCCTAAGCACAGATACGCAGTATTTT; CDR3aa: CASSLGLALSTDTQYF
j_gene: TRBJ2-2; d_gene: TRBD1; abundance: NA; len: 15; v_gene: TRBV4-1; CDR3nt: TGCGCCAGCAGCCTTGCGGGACAGGGGGCCGGGGAGCTGTTTTTT; CDR3aa: CASSLAGQGAGELFF
j_gene: TRBJ1-2; d_gene: NA; abundance: NA; len: 13; v_gene: TRBV15; CDR3nt: TGTGCCACCAGCAGGGACAGCATCTATGGCTACACCTTC; CDR3aa: CATSRDSIYGYTF
j_gene: TRBJ1-1; d_gene: NA; abundance: NA; len: 14; v_gene: TRBV11-1; CDR3nt: TGTGCCAGCAGCTTGGGGGCATTCAACACTGAAGCTTTCTTT; CDR3aa: CASSLGAFNTEAFF
j_gene: TRBJ1-2; d_gene: NA; abundance: NA; len: 14; v_gene: TRBV2; CDR3nt: TGTGCCAGCAGGGTCCTACAGGGAGTGGGAGGCTACACCTTC; CDR3aa: CASRVLQGVGGYTF
j_gene: TRBJ1-6; d_gene: NA; abundance: NA; len: 16; v_gene: TRBV10-3; CDR3nt: TGTGCCATCAGTGAGCGGGGAGACTACTATAATTCACCCCTCCACTTT; CDR3aa: CAISERGDYYNSPLHF
j_gene: TRBJ2-5; d_gene: NA; abundance: NA; len: 15; v_gene: TRBV11-3; CDR3nt: TGTGCCAGCAGCCTCTACCCCGGACAGCAAGAGACCCAGTACTTC; CDR3aa: CASSLYPGQQETQYF
j_gene: TRBJ2-3; d_gene: TRBD2; abundance: NA; len: 20; v_gene: TRBV14; CDR3nt: TGTGCCAGCAGCCAAGAATACTACTCACTAGCGGGGGAAAACACAGATACGCAGTATTTT; CDR3aa: CASSQEYYSLAGENTDTQYF